What follows describes a single T cell receptor (beta chain). This clonotype was found many times. The antigen it recognizes is unknown. Base-call qualities are not available, and no considerably larger clone is one nucleotide away. Instrument used: Illumina NovaSeq 6000. TCR cDNA was synthesized by 5'RACE template switching, which introduced a universal primer site and unique molecular identifiers. Priming of cDNA synthesis was performed from both the TCR alpha and TCR beta constant segments. Library amplification involved two PCR steps, and the second step added sample barcodes and sequencing adapters. Libraries were sequenced on Illumina HiSeq 2500 (2x100 bp) or NovaSeq (2x150 bp). The paper's data handling went like this. Reads were demultiplexed and collapsed into UMI consensus sequences with MIGEC, and V(D)J alignment was performed with MiXCR. Clonotypes responding to the vaccine were identified with edgeR on replicate PBMC samples, with the criteria of FDR below 0.01 and a log2 fold change above 5 up to day 15. Bulk clonotypes were assigned CD4 or CD8 identity according to which sequenced CD4 or CD8 repertoire held them at higher abundance. Starting from the raw public reads, TCRdb applied fastp trimming at Q25, assembled clones with MiXCR and retained in-frame beta chains. Every CDR3 protein is listed once, alongside the most common genes and DNA of its rows. These V and J calls are TCRdb output, not the study's own analysis. This sample has about 300,000 distinct CDR3 sequences in its table, and roughly 8.7% of those were observed once. Jointly, the top ten make up around 3.3% of the sample.

This entry is derived from a study of T cells after yellow fever vaccination (dated by TCRdb to between 2018 and 2020). Context from the whole study: Libraries from fractions with low cell numbers were prepared with the SMART-Seq v4 Ultra Low Input RNA kit. To follow T-cell clones before and after both primary and booster YFV17D yellow fever vaccination, bulk TCR alpha and beta repertoires underwent longitudinal sequencing. Two healthy male donors, one aged 18 to 30 and one aged 30 to 40 years, made up the cohort. Blood samples were taken at several timepoints before and after primary and secondary immunization, and bulk PBMC replicates and cell subsets were isolated. Summary of the overall study and its limitations: The study included only a couple of donors, which limits how far the findings can be generalized. Most clones expanded after primary vaccination (96% of CD4 and 88% of CD8) were re-detected after the booster, suggesting that broad memory maintenance occurred. Because abundant contaminating clonotypes from the bulk population could be contained in FACS-sorted repertoires, computational filtering was required. A small fraction of clonotypes appeared in both the CD4 and CD8 compartments, likely as a result of convergent recombination. The secondary T-cell response was found to be weaker but faster than the primary response, with a peak reached on day 5 rather than on day 15.

CDR3 length: 15 amino acids, cysteine to phenylalanine. Left in the record is the CDR3 DNA by itself, 45 bases read in frame from the first base. V is cut by 5 bases and J by 6 bases, and the space between the germline ends is 17 bases. From a lookup of the germline V gene, CDR1 and CDR2 are MNHNS and SASEGT. The treatment or condition label corresponds to: live attenuated yellow fever vaccine strain. A standard Ficoll-Paque protocol was used to isolate PBMCs from peripheral blood. Dynabeads CD4 and CD8 positive selection kits were used to isolate CD4 and CD8 T-cell fractions. TriZol was used to extract RNA from bulk PBMCs, from CD4 and CD8 fractions, and from dextramer-positive and dextramer-negative fractions.

This sample comprised CD4+ T cells sorted from PBMCs, obtained 5 days after the yellow fever booster vaccination. The sequence joins TRBV6-1 to TRBJ1-5; a weak D assignment points to TRBD1 (5 bases agree). The receptor was isolated from a man aged 18-30 years who received the YFV17D yellow fever vaccine. The bases read TGTGCCAGCAGTCCGGGGCTCCCCCAAGGTCAGCCCCAGCATTTT. The resulting protein is CASSPGLPQGQPQHF.